The present TCR beta chain was sequenced within a study of blood T cell repertoires in COVID-19. V lost 9 bases and J lost 6, with 18 bases in between. The CDR3 sequence is 14 residues long. Per the germline V gene, CDR1 is MNHEY and CDR2 is SVGAGI. Only in-frame clones appear in the TCRdb table, and some are missing; sequencing was by immunoSEQ multiplex PCR. The sample carries hundreds of thousands of clones, roughly 81% recorded once. J is TRBJ1-5 and V is TRBV6-5; no reliable D call. The clonotype was recovered from a woman aged 80 or over with COVID-19, enrolled during active disease. Sequenced: peripheral blood. The CDR3 DNA is TGTGCCAGTTTATGGACGGGATCCGGTCAGCCCCAGCATTTT. This encodes CASLWTGSGQPQHF.